This T cell receptor beta chain was recorded in a study of molecular identifiers for immune sequencing clone quantification. Overall study: In replicates, RNA from approximately 22,000 or 94,000 naive CD8 cells was divided five ways and four parts were sequenced. Study-level points and caveats: Researchers reportedly could pick up spiked Jurkat TCR RNA from one cell mixed into approximately 910,000 naive cells.

This clonotype was seen only a few times. Its antigen remains unknown. Using a CD8+CD4-CCR7+CD45RA+ phenotype, naive CD8 T cells were sorted. The bulk TCR libraries were made with methods described before and with listed TCR primers. TCRdb reanalysed the PCR reads using MiXCR and keeps one entry per CDR3 protein. The sample includes hundreds of thousands of distinct CDR3 sequences, about 25% of them seen just once. Germline V CDR1 and CDR2: MNHEY, SMNVEV (reference sequence). This CDR3 region has 15 residues. With 0 bases removed from V and 5 bases from J, the gap between germline ends came to 13 bases.

Sequencing was performed on naive CD8+ T cells from blood, with Jurkat cell RNA spiked in. The subset denotes: FACS-sorted CD8+CD4-CCR7+CD45RA+ naive T cells. This chain joins TRBV27 and TRBJ2-5; D uncertain. This receptor was obtained from a human donor in good health. Some libraries in this study had Jurkat cell RNA spiked in. This CDR3 is CASSLSTTPWETQYF. The CDR3 coding sequence is TGTGCCAGCAGTTTATCGACCACTCCATGGGAGACCCAGTACTTC.